This T cell receptor (beta chain) was obtained from a study of cytomegalovirus exposure and HLA in healthy donors. General study points: A cluster of highly shared sequence variants was likely a sequencing artifact. An ancestry cluster, one associated with Asian ancestry, reportedly showed fewer N-insertions than the 666-donor mean in a later analysis. The authors assumed roughly uniform sequencing depth across donors for presence/absence analyses.

It was with 60 Vbeta and 13 Jbeta primers that the PCR ran. Here immunoSEQ multiplex PCR was the method, and the copy in TCRdb shows in-frame clones only, minus some. The data contain around 80,000 clones, under 65% of them singletons. Concerning this clone itself: Its target is unknown.

The clonotype originates from a male donor in good health and CMV-seropositive. Sequenced: PBMCs.

CDR3 DNA sequence: TGTGCCAGCAGTTTAAATTTCTTGAACACTGAAGCTTTCTTT. It translates to CASSLNFLNTEAFF. The chain is built from TRBV28 and TRBJ1-1, with D uncertain. This CDR3 is 14 amino acids long. CDR1 MDHEN and CDR2 SYDVKM come from the germline V gene. Trimming took off 2 bases at V and 0 bases at J, with 7 bases between the two ends.